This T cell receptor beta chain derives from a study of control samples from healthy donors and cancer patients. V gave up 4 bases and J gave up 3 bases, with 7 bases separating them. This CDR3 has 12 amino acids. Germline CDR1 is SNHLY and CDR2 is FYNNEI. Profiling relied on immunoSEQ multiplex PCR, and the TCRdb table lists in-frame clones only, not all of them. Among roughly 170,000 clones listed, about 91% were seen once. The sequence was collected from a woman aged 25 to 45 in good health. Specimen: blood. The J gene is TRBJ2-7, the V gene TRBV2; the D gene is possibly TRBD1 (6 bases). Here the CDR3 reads CASSVRGYEQYF. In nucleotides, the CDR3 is TGTGCCAGCAGTGTCAGGGGCTACGAGCAGTACTTC.